A selection of T cell receptor beta chains follows, all from one sample in a study of shared clonotypes between healthy human individuals. Data came from immunoSEQ multiplex PCR; TCRdb stores just in-frame clones and leaves some out. Here the sample spans around 2.5 million clones, 80% to 95% being singletons. The source material was naive CD4+ T cells from PBMCs. These TCRs come from a young man in good health. Some clones in this sample may be carry-over from other donors' samples. Each CDR3 is given with its conserved first and last residue. D genes are given only for firm matches. Not all rows give a size; the values are once, few, many and, for expanded clones, a class.

v_call: TRBV6-5
clone_size: .
j_call: TRBJ1-4
d_call: .
cdr3_aa: CASSPGDPNEKLFF
cdr3_nt: TGTGCCAGCAGCCCCGGTGACCCAAATGAAAAACTGTTTTTT

v_call: TRBV4-3
clone_size: .
j_call: TRBJ2-6
d_call: TRBD1
cdr3_aa: CASSQESPGQGGSDVLTF
cdr3_nt: TGCGCCAGCAGCCAAGAGTCCCCCGGACAGGGGGGGTCAGACGTCCTGACTTTC

v_call: TRBV18
clone_size: .
j_call: TRBJ2-5
d_call: .
cdr3_aa: CASSPLVHSQETQYF
cdr3_nt: TGTGCCAGCTCACCACTCGTTCACAGCCAAGAGACCCAGTACTTC

v_call: TRBV30
clone_size: .
j_call: TRBJ1-6
d_call: TRBD1
cdr3_aa: CAWTIGTGRSPLHF
cdr3_nt: TGTGCCTGGACCATCGGGACAGGGAGGTCACCCCTCCACTTT

v_call: TRBV5-4
clone_size: .
j_call: TRBJ2-6
d_call: .
cdr3_aa: CASSLSDSSGANVLTF
cdr3_nt: TGTGCCAGCAGCCTAAGTGACAGCTCTGGGGCCAACGTCCTGACTTTC

v_call: TRBV10-1
clone_size: .
j_call: TRBJ1-2
d_call: .
cdr3_aa: CASSVDSNYGYTF
cdr3_nt: TGCGCCAGCTCCGTGGACAGCAACTATGGCTACACCTTC

v_call: TRBV21-1
clone_size: .
j_call: TRBJ2-3
d_call: .
cdr3_aa: CASSIGRSSSTDTQYF
cdr3_nt: TGTGCCAGCAGCATTGGACGAAGCTCTAGTACAGATACGCAGTATTTT

v_call: TRBV9
clone_size: .
j_call: TRBJ2-7
d_call: .
cdr3_aa: CASSVGNPTETSYEQYF
cdr3_nt: TGTGCCAGCAGCGTAGGTAATCCGACAGAAACGTCCTACGAGCAGTACTTC

v_call: TRBV19
clone_size: .
j_call: TRBJ2-7
d_call: TRBD2
cdr3_aa: CASSMRLAGIAYEQYF
cdr3_nt: TGTGCCAGTAGTATGAGACTAGCGGGGATTGCCTACGAGCAGTACTTC

v_call: TRBV4-1
clone_size: .
j_call: TRBJ2-2
d_call: TRBD2
cdr3_aa: CASSQDLLAVGTGELFF
cdr3_nt: TGCGCCAGCAGCCAAGATCTACTAGCGGTAGGCACCGGGGAGCTGTTTTTT

v_call: TRBV2
clone_size: .
j_call: TRBJ1-1
d_call: .
cdr3_aa: CASSEETNTEAFF
cdr3_nt: TGTGCCAGCAGTGAAGAGACAAACACTGAAGCTTTCTTT

v_call: TRBV6-1
clone_size: .
j_call: TRBJ1-3
d_call: .
cdr3_aa: CASSEAAFVQNTIYF
cdr3_nt: TGTGCCAGCAGTGAAGCAGCATTCGTTCAAAACACCATATATTTT

v_call: TRBV7-9
clone_size: once
j_call: TRBJ1-2
d_call: .
cdr3_aa: CASSSPPGRVDGYTF
cdr3_nt: TGTGCCAGCAGCTCCCCCCCGGGGCGGGTTGATGGCTACACCTTC

v_call: TRBV28
clone_size: .
j_call: TRBJ1-3
d_call: TRBD1
cdr3_aa: CASSYRGNSGNTIYF
cdr3_nt: TGTGCCAGCAGTTACAGGGGGAACTCTGGAAACACCATATATTTT

v_call: TRBV30
clone_size: .
j_call: TRBJ1-2
d_call: .
cdr3_aa: CAWSRSRSSHLGTASSANYGYTF
cdr3_nt: TGTGCCTGGAGTAGGTCCCGGAGCTCACACCTCGGGACGGCTAGTTCAGCTAACTATGGCTACACCTTC

v_call: TRBV11-1
clone_size: .
j_call: TRBJ2-1
d_call: TRBD2
cdr3_aa: CASSRGGSYNEQFF
cdr3_nt: TGTGCCAGCAGCCGCGGGGGATCCTACAATGAGCAGTTCTTC

v_call: TRBV4-1
clone_size: .
j_call: TRBJ1-5
d_call: .
cdr3_aa: CASSQVTLGFRNQPQHF
cdr3_nt: TGCGCCAGCAGCCAAGTGACTTTGGGATTTCGCAATCAGCCCCAGCATTTT

v_call: TRBV27
clone_size: .
j_call: TRBJ1-6
d_call: TRBD1
cdr3_aa: CASSWEGQGSSPLHF
cdr3_nt: TGTGCCAGCAGTTGGGAGGGACAGGGGAGTTCACCCCTCCACTTT

v_call: TRBV7-3
clone_size: .
j_call: TRBJ2-1
d_call: .
cdr3_aa: CASSLWRVGNEQFF
cdr3_nt: TGTGCCAGCAGCTTATGGCGGGTGGGCAATGAGCAGTTCTTC

v_call: TRBV6-5
clone_size: .
j_call: TRBJ1-2
d_call: TRBD1
cdr3_aa: CASSYSDRAYGYTF
cdr3_nt: TGTGCCAGCAGTTACTCCGACAGGGCCTATGGCTACACCTTC

v_call: TRBV28
clone_size: once
j_call: TRBJ1-2
d_call: TRBD1
cdr3_aa: CASSLQKGAPLYGYTF
cdr3_nt: TGTGCCAGCAGTCTCCAGAAGGGGGCACCCCTCTATGGCTACACCTTC

v_call: TRBV5-4
clone_size: .
j_call: TRBJ2-1
d_call: TRBD2
cdr3_aa: CASSLGLAGGDEQFF
cdr3_nt: TGTGCCAGCAGCTTGGGGCTAGCGGGAGGGGATGAGCAGTTCTTC

v_call: TRBV18
clone_size: .
j_call: TRBJ1-1
d_call: TRBD1
cdr3_aa: CASSPATGVPEAFF
cdr3_nt: TGTGCCAGCTCACCCGCGACAGGGGTTCCTGAAGCTTTCTTT

v_call: TRBV7-3
clone_size: .
j_call: TRBJ2-1
d_call: TRBD1
cdr3_aa: CASSPTGGSYNEQFF
cdr3_nt: TGTGCCAGCAGCCCTACAGGGGGCTCATACAATGAGCAGTTCTTC

v_call: TRBV7-2
clone_size: .
j_call: TRBJ2-3
d_call: TRBD2
cdr3_aa: CASSLRSGGASGSPDTQYF
cdr3_nt: TGTGCCAGCAGCCTCCGGTCGGGGGGGGCTAGCGGGAGCCCAGATACGCAGTATTTT

v_call: TRBV28
clone_size: .
j_call: TRBJ2-7
d_call: TRBD2
cdr3_aa: CASIPFIAQGGRPEDYEQYF
cdr3_nt: TGTGCCAGCATCCCATTTATAGCTCAGGGAGGGAGACCGGAAGACTACGAGCAGTACTTC

v_call: TRBV18
clone_size: .
j_call: TRBJ1-2
d_call: TRBD1
cdr3_aa: CASSGSTGVFYGYTF
cdr3_nt: TGTGCCAGCTCAGGTTCGACAGGGGTTTTCTATGGCTACACCTTC

v_call: TRBV29-1
clone_size: once
j_call: TRBJ2-7
d_call: .
cdr3_aa: CSLQTGGPYEQYF
cdr3_nt: TGCAGCTTACAGACTGGGGGACCTTACGAGCAGTACTTC

v_call: TRBV2
clone_size: .
j_call: TRBJ1-5
d_call: .
cdr3_aa: CASSEQGRGNNQPQHF
cdr3_nt: TGTGCCAGCAGTGAGCAAGGCAGGGGAAACAATCAGCCCCAGCATTTT

v_call: TRBV5-4
clone_size: .
j_call: TRBJ2-7
d_call: .
cdr3_aa: CASSLSTGGYEQYF
cdr3_nt: TGTGCCAGCAGCTTGAGTACTGGGGGGTACGAGCAGTACTTC

v_call: TRBV5-1
clone_size: .
j_call: TRBJ2-5
d_call: TRBD1
cdr3_aa: CASSVDRGRGETQYF
cdr3_nt: TGCGCCAGCAGCGTTGACAGGGGGCGAGGAGAGACCCAGTACTTC

v_call: TRBV30
clone_size: .
j_call: TRBJ2-5
d_call: .
cdr3_aa: CAWISHTGQETQYF
cdr3_nt: TGTGCCTGGATTTCACATACAGGGCAGGAGACCCAGTACTTC

v_call: TRBV10-2
clone_size: .
j_call: TRBJ2-7
d_call: TRBD1
cdr3_aa: CASCAGQGAEEQYF
cdr3_nt: TGCGCCAGCTGCGCGGGACAGGGGGCAGAGGAGCAGTACTTC

v_call: TRBV6-6
clone_size: .
j_call: TRBJ2-3
d_call: TRBD2
cdr3_aa: CAVAGSDTQYF
cdr3_nt: TGTGCCGTAGCGGGCTCAGATACGCAGTATTTT

v_call: TRBV28
clone_size: once
j_call: TRBJ1-4
d_call: .
cdr3_aa: CASSSPGRGLAGEKLFF
cdr3_nt: TGTGCCAGCAGTTCCCCGGGACGCGGTTTAGCAGGTGAAAAACTGTTTTTT

v_call: TRBV28
clone_size: .
j_call: TRBJ1-2
d_call: .
cdr3_aa: CASSLEGTAPRHGYTF
cdr3_nt: TGTGCCAGCAGTTTAGAAGGGACCGCTCCGCGTCATGGCTACACCTTC

v_call: TRBV6-1
clone_size: .
j_call: TRBJ2-7
d_call: TRBD2
cdr3_aa: CASTRTSGSDYEQYF
cdr3_nt: TGTGCCAGCACCAGGACTAGCGGCTCTGACTACGAGCAGTACTTC

v_call: TRBV28
clone_size: .
j_call: TRBJ1-3
d_call: .
cdr3_aa: CASSSVGDNTGNTIYF
cdr3_nt: TGTGCCAGCAGTTCTGTTGGGGACAACACTGGAAACACCATATATTTT

v_call: TRBV28
clone_size: .
j_call: TRBJ2-7
d_call: TRBD2
cdr3_aa: CASSRGTSGDSYEQYF
cdr3_nt: TGTGCCAGCAGTCGAGGGACTAGCGGTGATTCCTACGAGCAGTACTTC

v_call: TRBV10-3
clone_size: .
j_call: TRBJ2-1
d_call: .
cdr3_aa: CAISEAGLGRGHEQFF
cdr3_nt: TGTGCCATCAGTGAGGCCGGACTAGGGCGGGGGCATGAGCAGTTCTTC

v_call: TRBV28
clone_size: .
j_call: TRBJ1-2
d_call: TRBD1
cdr3_aa: CATWETRQGGYGYTF
cdr3_nt: TGTGCCACCTGGGAGACCCGACAGGGGGGCTATGGCTACACCTTC

v_call: TRBV5-6
clone_size: .
j_call: TRBJ2-3
d_call: TRBD2
cdr3_aa: CANSWRSSGTDTQYF
cdr3_nt: TGTGCCAACAGCTGGCGGTCTAGCGGGACAGATACGCAGTATTTT

v_call: TRBV19
clone_size: .
j_call: TRBJ1-5
d_call: TRBD1
cdr3_aa: CASGGKGQGWEPQHF
cdr3_nt: TGTGCCAGCGGGGGGAAGGGACAGGGGTGGGAGCCCCAGCATTTT

v_call: TRBV11-2
clone_size: .
j_call: TRBJ1-1
d_call: .
cdr3_aa: CASSLYSGNGAFF
cdr3_nt: TGTGCCAGCAGCTTGTATTCGGGAAATGGGGCTTTCTTT

v_call: TRBV6-1
clone_size: .
j_call: TRBJ2-3
d_call: TRBD2
cdr3_aa: CASSEWVAGEADTQYF
cdr3_nt: TGTGCCAGCAGTGAATGGGTAGCGGGAGAGGCAGATACGCAGTATTTT

v_call: TRBV7-9
clone_size: .
j_call: TRBJ1-2
d_call: .
cdr3_aa: CASSPPRTGDGYTF
cdr3_nt: TGTGCCAGCAGCCCGCCCCGAACCGGGGATGGCTACACCTTC

v_call: TRBV28
clone_size: once
j_call: TRBJ1-5
d_call: .
cdr3_aa: CASSSPPMTSGPNQPQHF
cdr3_nt: TGTGCCAGCAGTTCTCCACCGATGACCTCGGGCCCCAATCAGCCCCAGCATTTT

v_call: TRBV19
clone_size: .
j_call: TRBJ2-3
d_call: TRBD2
cdr3_aa: CASSTTGTSGYTQYF
cdr3_nt: TGTGCCAGTAGTACGACCGGGACTAGCGGTTATACGCAGTATTTT

v_call: TRBV6-1
clone_size: .
j_call: TRBJ1-3
d_call: TRBD1
cdr3_aa: CASSEGQGSGNTIYF
cdr3_nt: TGTGCCAGCAGTGAGGGACAGGGTTCTGGAAACACCATATATTTT

v_call: TRBV9
clone_size: .
j_call: TRBJ2-1
d_call: .
cdr3_aa: CASSVVLDPDEQFF
cdr3_nt: TGTGCCAGCAGCGTAGTTCTGGATCCCGATGAGCAGTTCTTC

v_call: TRBV5-4
clone_size: .
j_call: TRBJ2-7
d_call: .
cdr3_aa: CASSFPGNYEQYF
cdr3_nt: TGTGCCAGCAGCTTTCCAGGGAACTACGAGCAGTACTTC

v_call: TRBV5-5
clone_size: .
j_call: TRBJ2-7
d_call: .
cdr3_aa: CASSRDGFYEQYF
cdr3_nt: TGTGCCAGCAGCCGGGACGGCTTCTACGAGCAGTACTTC

v_call: TRBV19
clone_size: .
j_call: TRBJ2-1
d_call: .
cdr3_aa: CASRDNRGDGRASHEQFF
cdr3_nt: TGTGCCAGTAGAGATAACAGGGGCGACGGGAGGGCCTCCCATGAGCAGTTCTTC